Given below is one T cell receptor (beta chain) in context. Original data processing: Amplified reference gene primers provided the basis for estimating nucleated cell counts. Generated by immunoSEQ multiplex PCR, the TCRdb table keeps only in-frame clones and is missing some. The DNA was the basis for D and trimming; V, J and clone size are from that table. The sample has about 150,000 clones, about 83% seen once; the top ten hold nearly 3.5%. Recruitment covered 20 to 25 US areas and drew participants whose ages spanned about 18 to 90 years. The sample comes from a study of blood T cell repertoires in COVID-19. At the level of the study: The study drew acute and convalescent COVID-19 samples from the United States, Italy and Spain.

Trimming cost V 6 bases and J 3 bases; bases outside gene matches: 11. Germline CDR1 reads SGHTA; CDR2 reads FQGTGA. This CDR3 is 16 amino acids long. The TCR sequence derives from a woman in her 50s with acute COVID-19. Specimen: PBMCs or T cells enriched from blood (not recorded which). The V call is TRBV7-3, the J call TRBJ1-3; 7 bases line up with TRBD1. The CDR3 sequence: CASSSYIGGFGNTIYF. In DNA, the CDR3 is TGTGCCAGCAGTTCTTACATAGGGGGCTTTGGAAACACCATATATTTT.